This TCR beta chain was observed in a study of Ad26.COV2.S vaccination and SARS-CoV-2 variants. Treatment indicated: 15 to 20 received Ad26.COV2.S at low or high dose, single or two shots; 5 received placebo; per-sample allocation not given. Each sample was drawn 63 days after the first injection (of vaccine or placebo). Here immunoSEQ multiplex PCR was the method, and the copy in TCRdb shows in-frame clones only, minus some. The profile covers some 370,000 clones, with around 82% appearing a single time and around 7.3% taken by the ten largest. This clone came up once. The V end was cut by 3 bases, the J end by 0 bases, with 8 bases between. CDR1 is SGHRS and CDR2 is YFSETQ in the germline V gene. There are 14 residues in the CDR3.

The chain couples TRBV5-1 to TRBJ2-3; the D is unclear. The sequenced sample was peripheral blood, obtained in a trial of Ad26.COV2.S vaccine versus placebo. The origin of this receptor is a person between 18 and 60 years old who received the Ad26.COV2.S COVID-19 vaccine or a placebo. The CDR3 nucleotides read TGCGCCAGCAGCTGGGTAGGGAGCACAGATACGCAGTATTTT. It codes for CASSWVGSTDTQYF. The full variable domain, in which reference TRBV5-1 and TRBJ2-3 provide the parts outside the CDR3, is KAGVTQTPRYLIKTRGQQVTLSCSPISGHRSVSWYQQTPGQGLQFLFEYFSETQRNKGNFPGRFSGRQFSNSRSEMNVSTLELGDSALYLCASSWVGSTDTQYFGPGTRLTVL.